The text below deals with one T cell receptor (beta chain). What it recognizes is unknown. The data stem from a study of T cell responses to AZD1222 COVID-19 vaccine. The CDR3 is 14 residues long. With 0 bases clipped from V and 7 bases from J, the junction kept 2 bases outside the gene matches. Germline V gene data show CDR1 as SGDLS and CDR2 as YYNGEE. Using immunoSEQ multiplex PCR, the repertoire was profiled, and TCRdb retains in-frame clones only, with some absent. Of more than 95,000 clones in the sample, roughly 86% were seen once. Overall study results and limits: Recipients of AZD1222 seropositive at baseline numbered only 6 or 7.

The chain is built from TRBV9 and TRBJ1-4; 8 bases are shared with TRBD1. The source material was peripheral blood, sampled 28 days after the second dose of the MenACWY control vaccine. This clonotype originated in an adult who received the MenACWY meningococcal vaccine as a control. Here the CDR3 DNA reads TGTGCCAGCAGCGTAGAACAGGGGGGTGAAAAACTGTTTTTT. Protein product: CASSVEQGGEKLFF. Full variable domain (rest looked up from reference TRBV9 and TRBJ1-4): DSGVTQTPKHLITATGQRVTLRCSPRSGDLSVYWYQQSLDQGLQFLIQYYNGEERAKGNILERFSAQQFPDLHSELNLSSLELGDSALYFCASSVEQGGEKLFFGSGTQLSVL.